Included here is one TCR beta chain sequence, with context. No cognate antigen has been identified for it. Per-base qualities were not stored, and no clone one base away is much larger. The record originates from a study of CD8 T cells in ankylosing spondylitis (dated by TCRdb to 2016 to 2017). Turning to the overall study: The study set out to find disease-linked TCR variants by profiling T cell receptor beta repertoires in ankylosing spondylitis patients and healthy donors. Peripheral blood samples were taken, and synovial fluid was additionally collected from ankylosing spondylitis patients. In total, the full study cohort was made up of approximately 99 healthy donors and approximately 27 ankylosing spondylitis patients.

What the research found in general, with its limitations: A CD8+ phenotype was shown by the disease-linked clones, which were found at relatively low frequencies in peripheral blood. A TCR beta motif made up of several highly homologous amino acid variants appeared to be characteristic of blood from ankylosing spondylitis patients. Some TCR beta motif variants had previously been reported in synovial fluid and blood of reactive arthritis patients, which suggested common disease-initiation mechanisms. Significant enrichment of the disease-linked clones was reported in matched synovial fluid samples from ankylosing spondylitis patients.

The listed sequencing device is Illumina HiSeq 2500. TCR beta libraries were prepared by quantitative 5'-RACE with molecular barcodes. For the original study's pipeline: A new computational method based on a probabilistic model of VDJ rearrangement was used to identify disease-linked TCR variants. The public reads were run again by TCRdb, first through fastp at Q25 and then through MiXCR, and only productive beta chains were kept. Every entry covers one CDR3 protein and lists the most common genes and DNA from its rows. Here the V and J calls rest on TCRdb's processing, not on the authors' analysis. This sample holds under 550,000 distinct CDR3 sequences; 20% to 30% were observed only once. 0.89% of the sample goes to the ten largest clones. The CDR3, from cysteine to phenylalanine, totals 14 residues. Just CDR3 DNA is preserved here, 42 bases in frame from base 1. V is cut by 7 bases and J by 2 bases, and the space between the germline ends is 12 bases. Based on the germline V gene, the CDR1 and CDR2 sequences are SGHRS and YFSETQ.

Here the chain combines TRBV5-1 and TRBJ2-2; D gene: possibly TRBD1, on 6 matching bases. The sequencing input was blood, either unsorted or a sorted T cell fraction (not recorded which). This TCR derives from a male donor with ankylosing spondylitis. The CDR3 protein sequence reads: CASSTGANTGELFF. In nucleotides, the sequence is TGCGCCAGCTCGACAGGAGCTAACACCGGGGAGCTGTTTTTT.